A single sample is the source of the 14 T cell receptor beta chains below, sequenced in a study of T cells in Graves' hyperthyroidism and ophthalmopathy. The investigators amplified TCR beta CDR3 regions from RNA transcripts. First-round RT-PCR targeting the TCR CDR3 was performed with the HTBI primer set. Using its own MiXCR run on the multiplex PCR reads, TCRdb lists one record per CDR3 protein. Seen here are 600,000 to 900,000 distinct CDR3 sequences, roughly 15% observed once, and the top ten hold approximately 8%. Input material: blood. All receptors come from a man in his late teens or twenties with Graves' hyperthyroidism.

Many counts were recorded for this clonotype. The chain recombines TRBV12-3 or TRBV12-4 with TRBJ1-2, with 9 bases lining up with TRBD1. The J segment lost 2 bases and the V segment lost 6 bases, leaving 19 bases of the junction unmatched. The CDR3 length is 19 residues. The CDR3 bases are TGTGCCAGCAGCCTCCGACGGAACCGGGACAGGGCATCGAACTATGGCTACACCTTC. Protein sequence: CASSLRRNRDRASNYGYTF.

This clonotype was seen ten or more times. The V call is TRBV7-8, the J call TRBJ2-3; 13 bases match TRBD2. Looked up from germline, CDR1 is SGHVS and CDR2 is FQNEAQ. The CDR3 sequence is 18 residues long. Trimming took 5 bases from V and 2 from J; bases not matched to a gene: 10. CDR3 loop: CASSQRPGLAGLTDTQYF. CDR3 nucleotides: TGTGCCAGCAGCCAGCGACCGGGACTAGCGGGGCTCACAGATACGCAGTATTTT.

This chain joins TRBV27 and TRBJ1-5, with no clear D. This CDR3 comprises 13 residues. The V gene lost 4 bases and the J gene lost 5 bases, with 9 bases spanning the gap. Germline CDR1 and CDR2: MNHEY and SMNVEV (reference sequence). The CDR3 sequence is CASSSLLHQPQHF. The CDR3 coding sequence is TGTGCCAGCAGTTCCCTCCTCCATCAGCCCCAGCATTTT.

The chain recombines TRBV6-1 with TRBJ1-2; no firm D call. Germline V gene data show CDR1 as MNHNS and CDR2 as SASEGT. V dropped 4 bases and J dropped 0 bases, with 6 bases sitting between them. The CDR3 runs to 13 residues. CDR3 sequence: CASSGSTNYGYTF. CDR3 sequence (DNA): TGTGCCAGCAGTGGAAGTACTAACTATGGCTACACCTTC.

V usage is TRBV2 and J usage is TRBJ2-7; 10 bases align to TRBD2. Germline CDR1 SNHLY, CDR2 FYNNEI. The CDR3 runs 14 residues. V trimming: 11 bases; J trimming: 0 bases; junction bases outside the gene matches: 7. The CDR3 region has the DNA TGTGCCGTCCGACTAGCGGGCGCCTCCTACGAGCAGTACTTC. This encodes CAVRLAGASYEQYF.

This clonotype was seen only a few times. The rearrangement links TRBV30 to TRBJ2-1; either TRBD1 or TRBD2 may supply D (5 bases each). CDR1 and CDR2 (germline): GTSNPN, SVGIG (reference sequence). The CDR3 runs to 14 residues. Trimming left V 0 bases short and J 10 bases short, with 16 bases between. CDR3 residues: CAWSVRGGSWEQFF. CDR3 coding DNA: TGTGCCTGGAGTGTACGGGGCGGTAGCTGGGAGCAGTTCTTC.

The table lists this clonotype with a few counts. The chain joins TRBV5-1 to TRBJ2-5, with TRBD1 as a possible D gene (6 bases). This CDR3 comprises 13 residues. Germline loops: CDR1 SGHRS, CDR2 YFSETQ. V was cut by 6 bases and J by 5 bases, with 14 bases left in between. The CDR3 protein is CASTILRGETQYF. The CDR3 DNA reads TGCGCCAGCACCATATTAAGGGGGGAGACCCAGTACTTC.

This clonotype was seen more than once but under ten times. The chain uses TRBV7-9 and TRBJ2-7; unclear D gene. The V end was cut by 0 bases, the J end by 4 bases, with 13 bases between. CDR1 is SEHNR, CDR2 FQNEAQ, per germline (reference sequence). The CDR3 contains 15 residues. The DNA for the CDR3 is TGTGCCAGCAGCTTAGCGGAAGTCCGCTCGTACGAGCAGTACTTC. Protein: CASSLAEVRSYEQYF.

This clonotype was observed a handful of times. The rearrangement uses TRBV11-2 and TRBJ2-5, with D perhaps TRBD1 (6 bases). This CDR3 region has 16 residues. V lost 3 bases, J lost 4 bases, and 18 bases lay in between. Germline V gene lookup returns CDR1 SGHAT and CDR2 FQNNGV. CDR3 DNA sequence: TGTGCCAGCAGCTTTCCTCGTTCAGGGGTTGGAGAGACCCAGTACTTC. It translates to CASSFPRSGVGETQYF.

This clonotype was seen only a few times. The V gene is TRBV7-9, the J gene TRBJ2-4; TRBD1 aligns across 7 bases. Trimming removed 3 bases from V and 6 bases from J; junction bases left unmatched: 8. The germline V gene has CDR1 SEHNR and CDR2 FQNEAQ (reference sequence). The CDR3 extends over 15 amino acids. The CDR3 nucleotides are TGTGCCAGCAGCTTCCGGGACAGCTGGCGAAACATTCAGTACTTC. Protein product: CASSFRDSWRNIQYF.

The V gene is TRBV9, the J gene TRBJ2-2; tentative D call: TRBD1 (6 bases). Trimming took off 4 bases at V and 4 bases at J, with 11 bases between the two ends. This CDR3 is 14 amino acids long. Germline CDR1 SGDLS, CDR2 YYNGEE. Here the CDR3 reads CASSQTTGTGELFF. In DNA, the CDR3 is TGTGCCAGCAGCCAGACGACAGGCACCGGGGAGCTGTTTTTT. Based on the CDR3 plus reference TRBV9 and TRBJ2-2, the full variable domain is DSGVTQTPKHLITATGQRVTLRCSPRSGDLSVYWYQQSLDQGLQFLIQYYNGEERAKGNILERFSAQQFPDLHSELNLSSLELGDSALYFCASSQTTGTGELFFGEGSRLTVL.

This sequence joins TRBV4-1 and TRBJ1-1; no firm D call. From germline, CDR1 is MGHRA and CDR2 YSYEKL. The V and J ends lost 6 bases and 6 bases respectively, with 11 bases between them. The CDR3 totals 12 residues. The CDR3 sequence is CASRSQYSEAFF. The CDR3 DNA is TGCGCCAGCAGGAGTCAGTACTCTGAAGCTTTCTTT.

The CDR3 bases are TGTGCCAGCAGCCGACGGGACAGGGGAGAACAGGAGACCCAGTACTTC. Translation gives CASSRRDRGEQETQYF. The rearrangement links TRBV28 to TRBJ2-5; TRBD1 agrees at 10 bases. After removal of 6 bases from V and 5 bases from J, the junction contained 12 bases not matched to a gene. CDR1 is MDHEN and CDR2 is SYDVKM in the germline V gene. This CDR3 region has 16 residues.

CDR3 DNA sequence: TGCAGCGTTGAAAGAGGTGACAACACTGAAGCTTTCTTT. Encoded protein: CSVERGDNTEAFF. This chain links TRBV29-1 with TRBJ1-1; D not resolved. V lost 2 bases to trimming and J lost 2 bases, with 9 bases between them. The CDR3 is made up of 13 amino acids. The germline V gene has CDR1 SQVTM and CDR2 ANQGSEA.